The 8 T cell receptor beta chains in this list originate from one sample, sequenced in a study of Tregs in tolerant kidney transplant recipients. This table comes from immunoSEQ multiplex PCR, and its TCRdb copy is limited to in-frame clones, with some not included. The sample consists of around 230,000 clones, 80% to 85% of them appearing once. The specimen sequenced was CD4+ T cells from blood. Receptors were obtained from a human donor in good health.

This chain joins TRBV2 and TRBJ1-4; D not resolved. Trimming pared 3 bases from V and 4 bases from J, leaving 12 bases between. CDR1 is SNHLY and CDR2 is FYNNEI in the germline V gene. This CDR3 has 15 residues. The CDR3 loop reads CASSDVGEGNEKLFF. The CDR3, as DNA: TGTGCCAGCAGTGATGTCGGCGAGGGTAATGAAAAACTGTTTTTT.

The count of this clone is one. The chain links TRBV19 to TRBJ2-3, with no clear D. Trimming cost V 3 bases and J 2 bases, with 12 bases left between them. CDR1 LNHDA and CDR2 SQIVND come from the germline V gene (reference sequence). The CDR3 sequence is 15 residues long. CDR3 sequence (DNA): TGTGCCAGTAGTATTGGTAGCTTACACACAGATACGCAGTATTTT. This gives the protein CASSIGSLHTDTQYF.

V and J are TRBV5-1 and TRBJ2-7, with TRBD1 as a possible D gene (6 bases). The V end was cut by 2 bases, the J end by 3 bases, with 15 bases between. CDR1 is SGHRS, CDR2 YFSETQ, per germline. The CDR3 length is 15 residues. DNA for the CDR3: TGCGCCAGCAGCTTCGGGACAAGCCAGGTCTACGAGCAGTACTTC. Translation: CASSFGTSQVYEQYF.

This clone was picked up a small number of times. The chain recombines TRBV2 with TRBJ2-2, with TRBD1 as a possible D gene (5 bases). Looked up from germline, CDR1 is SNHLY and CDR2 is FYNNEI. The germline V and J ends were trimmed by 5 bases and 7 bases, with 17 bases remaining between them. This CDR3 has 15 amino acids. CDR3 bases: TGTGCCAGCAGTTTGTCAGGGCGGCTGGGCGGGGAGCTGTTTTTT. It codes for CASSLSGRLGGELFF.

The V call is TRBV11-2, the J call TRBJ1-4, with D hard to call. Looked up from germline, CDR1 is SGHAT and CDR2 is FQNNGV. This CDR3 is 17 amino acids long. The V gene lost 7 bases and the J gene lost 7 bases, with 25 bases spanning the gap. The CDR3 nucleotides read TGTGCCAGCAAGAGGAACCCCAGCGGCCTCCTGGGTGAAAAACTGTTTTTT. It encodes CASKRNPSGLLGEKLFF.

V usage is TRBV6-1 and J usage is TRBJ2-7; maybe TRBD1 (6 bases). The CDR3 is 14 residues long. Germline CDR1 reads MNHNS; CDR2 reads SASEGT. V was shortened by 3 bases and J by 5 bases, with 14 bases between the two germline ends. CDR3 protein: CASSDPRGANEQYF. Here the CDR3 DNA reads TGTGCCAGCAGTGACCCCAGGGGCGCGAACGAGCAGTACTTC.

This clone was detected a few times. The V and J genes are TRBV27 and TRBJ1-5, with 11 positions matching TRBD1. Losses at the gene ends were 6 bases for V and 5 bases for J; bases not matched to a gene: 6. This CDR3 contains 15 residues. Germline V lookup: CDR1 MNHEY, CDR2 SMNVEV (reference sequence). CDR3 in amino acids: CASRRTGGPDQPQHF. In DNA, the CDR3 is TGTGCCAGCAGACGGACAGGGGGCCCCGATCAGCCCCAGCATTTT.

This chain joins TRBV6-1 and TRBJ2-3; TRBD2 agrees at 12 bases. In germline, CDR1 is MNHNS, CDR2 SASEGT. V lost 2 bases, J lost 4 bases, and 1 base stayed unmatched. This CDR3 spans 15 amino acids. The CDR3 coding sequence is TGTGCCAGCAGTGAATCTAGCGGGGGGGCAGATACGCAGTATTTT. Its protein is CASSESSGGADTQYF.